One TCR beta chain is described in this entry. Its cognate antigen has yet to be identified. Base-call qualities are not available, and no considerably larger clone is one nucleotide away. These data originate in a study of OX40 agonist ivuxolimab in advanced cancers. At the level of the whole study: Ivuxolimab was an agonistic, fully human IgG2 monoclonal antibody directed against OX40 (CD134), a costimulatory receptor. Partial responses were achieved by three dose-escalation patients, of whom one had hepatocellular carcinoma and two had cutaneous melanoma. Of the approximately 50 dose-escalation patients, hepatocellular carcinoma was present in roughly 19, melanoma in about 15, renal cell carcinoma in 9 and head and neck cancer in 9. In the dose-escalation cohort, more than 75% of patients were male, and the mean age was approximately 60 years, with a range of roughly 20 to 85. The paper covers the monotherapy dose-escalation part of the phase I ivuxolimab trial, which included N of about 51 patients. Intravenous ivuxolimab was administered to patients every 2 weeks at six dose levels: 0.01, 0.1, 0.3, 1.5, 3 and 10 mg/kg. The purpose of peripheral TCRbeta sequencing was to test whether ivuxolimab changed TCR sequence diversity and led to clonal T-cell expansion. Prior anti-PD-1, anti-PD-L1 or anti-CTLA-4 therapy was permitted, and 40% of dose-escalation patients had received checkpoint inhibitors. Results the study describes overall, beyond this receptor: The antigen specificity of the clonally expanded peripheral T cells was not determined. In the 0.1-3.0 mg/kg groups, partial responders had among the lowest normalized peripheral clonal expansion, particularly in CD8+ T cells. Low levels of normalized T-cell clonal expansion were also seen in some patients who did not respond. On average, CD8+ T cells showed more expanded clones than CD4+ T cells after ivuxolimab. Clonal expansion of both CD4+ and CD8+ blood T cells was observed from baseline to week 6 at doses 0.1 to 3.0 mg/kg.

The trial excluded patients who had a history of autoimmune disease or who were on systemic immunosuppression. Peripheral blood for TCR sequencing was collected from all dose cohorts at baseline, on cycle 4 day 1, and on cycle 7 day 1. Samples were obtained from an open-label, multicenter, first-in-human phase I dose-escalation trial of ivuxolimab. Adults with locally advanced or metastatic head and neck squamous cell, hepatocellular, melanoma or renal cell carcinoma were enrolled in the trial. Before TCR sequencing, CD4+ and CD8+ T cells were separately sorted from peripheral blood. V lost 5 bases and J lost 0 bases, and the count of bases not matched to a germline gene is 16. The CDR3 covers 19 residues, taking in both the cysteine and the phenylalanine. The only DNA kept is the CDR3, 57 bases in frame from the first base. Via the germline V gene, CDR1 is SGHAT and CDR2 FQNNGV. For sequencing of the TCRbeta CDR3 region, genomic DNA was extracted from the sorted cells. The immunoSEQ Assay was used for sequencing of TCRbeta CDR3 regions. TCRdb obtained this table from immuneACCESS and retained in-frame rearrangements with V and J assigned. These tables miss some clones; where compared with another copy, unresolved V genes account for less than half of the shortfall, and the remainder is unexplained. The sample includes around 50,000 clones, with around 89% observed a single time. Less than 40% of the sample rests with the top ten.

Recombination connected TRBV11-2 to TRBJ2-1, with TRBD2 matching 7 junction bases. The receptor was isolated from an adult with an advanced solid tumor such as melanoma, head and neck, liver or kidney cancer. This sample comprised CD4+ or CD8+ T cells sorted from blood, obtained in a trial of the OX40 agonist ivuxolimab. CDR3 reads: CASSPWELADSSSYNEQFF. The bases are TGTGCCAGCAGCCCATGGGAGCTAGCGGATAGTAGCTCCTACAATGAGCAGTTCTTC. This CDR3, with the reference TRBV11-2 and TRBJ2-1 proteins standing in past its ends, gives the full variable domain EAGVAQSPRYKIIEKRQSVAFWCNPISGHATLYWYQQILGQGPKLLIQFQNNGVVDDSQLPKDRFSAERLKGVDSTLKIQPAKLEDSAVYLCASSPWELADSSSYNEQFFGPGTRLTVL.